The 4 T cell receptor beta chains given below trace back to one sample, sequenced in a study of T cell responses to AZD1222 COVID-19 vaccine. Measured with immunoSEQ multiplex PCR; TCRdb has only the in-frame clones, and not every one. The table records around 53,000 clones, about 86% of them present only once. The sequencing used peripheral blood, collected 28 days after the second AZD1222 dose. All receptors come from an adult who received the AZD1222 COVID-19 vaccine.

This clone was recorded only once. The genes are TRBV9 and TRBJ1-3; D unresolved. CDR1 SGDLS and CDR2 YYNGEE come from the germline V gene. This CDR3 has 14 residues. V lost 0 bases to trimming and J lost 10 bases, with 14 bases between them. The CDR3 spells CASSVDGGSRTIYF. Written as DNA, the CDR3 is TGTGCCAGCAGCGTAGACGGCGGATCCCGGACCATATATTTT.

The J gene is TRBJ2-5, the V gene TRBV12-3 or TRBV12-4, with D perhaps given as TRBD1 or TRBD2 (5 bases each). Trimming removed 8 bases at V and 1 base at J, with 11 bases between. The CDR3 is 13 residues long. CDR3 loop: CASRGTGQETQYF. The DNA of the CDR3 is TGTGCCAGCCGAGGGACCGGCCAAGAGACCCAGTACTTC.

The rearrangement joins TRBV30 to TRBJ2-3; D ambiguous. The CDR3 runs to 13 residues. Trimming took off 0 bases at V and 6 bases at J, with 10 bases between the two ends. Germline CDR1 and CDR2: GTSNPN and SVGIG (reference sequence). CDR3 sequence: CAWSVMTIDTQYF. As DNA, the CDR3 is TGTGCCTGGAGTGTAATGACAATCGATACGCAGTATTTT.

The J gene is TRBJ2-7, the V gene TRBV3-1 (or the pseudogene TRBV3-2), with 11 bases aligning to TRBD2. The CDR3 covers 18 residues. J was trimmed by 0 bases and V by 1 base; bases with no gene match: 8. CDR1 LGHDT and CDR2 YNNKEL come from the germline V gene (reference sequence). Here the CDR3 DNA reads TGTGCCAGCAGCCAAGCATTTCCGGGACTAGCGGACTCCTACGAGCAGTACTTC. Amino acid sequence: CASSQAFPGLADSYEQYF.